The rows below give T cell receptor beta chains drawn from one sample of a study of blood T cell repertoires in COVID-19. Clones were sequenced by immunoSEQ multiplex PCR, and TCRdb holds only the in-frame ones, with some missing. The data contain about 56,000 clones, around 80% of them singletons. Sequencing used peripheral blood. These receptors were taken from a woman aged 80 or over with acute or convalescent COVID-19. The CDR3 runs from the conserved cysteine through the conserved F or W. The order of the fields is CDR3 protein, CDR3 DNA, V gene, clone size, D gene, J gene. D genes are given only for firm matches. Clone size is given for some rows only: seen once, a few or many times, or a class if the clone is expanded.

CASSISAGPFQYF TGTGCCAGTAGTATCTCGGCAGGGCCCTTTCAGTACTTC TRBV19 - - TRBJ2-4
CASSPLGQGRSYEQYF TGTGCCAGCAGTCCCCTCGGACAGGGACGATCCTACGAGCAGTACTTC TRBV28 - TRBD1 TRBJ2-7
CASSEGAGANTEAFF TGTGCCAGCAGTGAAGGGGCAGGGGCGAACACTGAAGCTTTCTTT TRBV6-1 - - TRBJ1-1
CASTLSGLVYNEQFF TGTGCCAGCACCCTCAGTGGTCTGGTCTACAATGAGCAGTTCTTC TRBV7-2 once - TRBJ2-1
CASSRRPTSGETQYF TGTGCCAGCAGCCGGAGACCGACCTCGGGAGAGACCCAGTACTTC TRBV27 - - TRBJ2-5
CASSLTGELFF TGTGCCAGCAGTCTAACCGGGGAGCTGTTTTTT TRBV28 - - TRBJ2-2
CASSRAGEGDTQYF TGTGCCAGCTCACGAGCGGGAGAGGGAGATACGCAGTATTTT TRBV18 - TRBD2 TRBJ2-3
CASSQENRGRGDEQFF TGTGCCAGCAGCCAAGAAAATCGCGGGAGAGGTGATGAGCAGTTCTTC TRBV4-2 many TRBD2 TRBJ2-1
CASSTQGMNTEAFF TGTGCCAGTAGTACTCAGGGAATGAACACTGAAGCTTTCTTT TRBV19 - - TRBJ1-1
CASSSDRGLRAFF TGTGCCAGTAGTAGCGACAGGGGGCTGAGGGCTTTCTTT TRBV19 - TRBD1 TRBJ1-1
CASSQEPQGFWSYEQYF TGCGCCAGCAGCCAAGAACCACAGGGATTCTGGTCCTACGAGCAGTACTTC TRBV4-1 - - TRBJ2-7
CASSHRLAGGNEQFF TGTGCCAGCAGCCACAGACTAGCGGGGGGCAATGAGCAGTTCTTC TRBV7-2 few TRBD2 TRBJ2-1
CASTLGGAYEQYF TGTGCCAGCACCCTAGGGGGGGCCTACGAGCAGTACTTC TRBV3-1/TRBV3-2 - - TRBJ2-7
CASSLSLASSYNEQFF TGTGCCAGCAGCTTAAGTCTAGCAAGCTCCTACAATGAGCAGTTCTTC TRBV7-3 - - TRBJ2-1
CASSQGRGSYNEQFF TGTGCCAGCAGCCAGGGGAGGGGGTCCTACAATGAGCAGTTCTTC TRBV6-5 once - TRBJ2-1
CASSSGQGGLNSPLHF TGTGCCAGCAGCTCCGGACAGGGAGGATTGAATTCACCCCTCCACTTT TRBV5-5 - TRBD1 TRBJ1-6
CASSTTGVGANVLTF TGTGCCAGCAGTACAACAGGGGTTGGGGCCAACGTCCTGACTTTC TRBV28 - TRBD1 TRBJ2-6
CSVGDRVVNYGYTF TGCAGCGTTGGGGACAGGGTAGTGAACTATGGCTACACCTTC TRBV29-1 - TRBD1 TRBJ1-2
CASSQGTEAFF TGTGCCAGCAGCCAGGGCACTGAAGCTTTCTTT TRBV12-3/TRBV12-4 - - TRBJ1-1
CASNHRGVIEKLFF TGTGCCAGCAACCACAGGGGGGTTATTGAAAAACTGTTTTTT TRBV9 - TRBD1 TRBJ1-4
CASSLRDRDNSPLHF TGCGCCAGCAGCCTCCGGGACAGGGATAATTCACCCCTCCACTTT TRBV4-1 - TRBD1 TRBJ1-6
CASSGEKISRPMNTEAFF TGTGCCAGTAGTGGAGAAAAGATTTCCCGACCCATGAACACTGAAGCTTTCTTT TRBV19 once - TRBJ1-1
CASSPFGGVNTEAFF TGTGCCAGCAGCCCCTTCGGAGGGGTGAACACTGAAGCTTTCTTT TRBV7-9 - - TRBJ1-1
CSAIKETQYF TGCAGTGCTATAAAAGAGACCCAGTACTTC TRBV20-1 - - TRBJ2-5
CASSSNPLSGANVLTF TGTGCCAGTAGTTCAAACCCCCTATCTGGGGCCAACGTCCTGACTTTC TRBV19 - - TRBJ2-6
CASWAGGLGTNNEKLFF TGTGCCAGCTGGGCCGGGGGTCTGGGGACTAATAATGAAAAACTGTTTTTT TRBV2 - - TRBJ1-4
CASKTSGANTGELFF TGTGCCAGCAAGACTAGCGGGGCGAACACCGGGGAGCTGTTTTTT TRBV2 - TRBD2 TRBJ2-2
CAWKQGSYEQFF TGTGCCTGGAAACAGGGGAGCTATGAGCAGTTCTTC TRBV30 few TRBD1 TRBJ2-1
CSVADRPNYGYTF TGCAGCGTTGCCGACAGACCTAACTATGGCTACACCTTC TRBV29-1 - - TRBJ1-2
CASSAAGESYEQYF TGTGCCAGCAGCGCGGCGGGAGAATCCTACGAGCAGTACTTC TRBV9 - TRBD2 TRBJ2-7
CASSSGLAGGRELFF TGTGCCAGCAGCTCCGGACTAGCGGGGGGCCGGGAGCTGTTTTTT TRBV11-3 - TRBD2 TRBJ2-2
CASSTGGQVNEQFF TGTGCCAGCAGCACTGGCGGACAGGTCAATGAGCAGTTCTTC TRBV11-3 - TRBD1 TRBJ2-1
CASSESRQDGYTF TGTGCCAGCAGTGAGAGTCGGCAGGATGGCTACACCTTC TRBV2 - - TRBJ1-2
CASSSGGVRRYEQYF TGTGCCAGCAGCTCCGGAGGGGTCCGACGTTACGAGCAGTACTTC TRBV2 - - TRBJ2-7
CASSQSGQGSGNTIYF TGCGCCAGCAGCCAGTCGGGACAGGGCTCTGGAAACACCATATATTTT TRBV5-1 - TRBD1 TRBJ1-3
CASSSRQGGTQYF TGTGCCAGCAGCTCCCGACAGGGAGGGACCCAGTACTTC TRBV7-8 - - TRBJ2-5
CATSRDRGAGTEAFF TGTGCCACCAGCAGAGACAGGGGCGCGGGCACTGAAGCTTTCTTT TRBV15 - - TRBJ1-1
CATSDPGQPYNEQFF TGTGCCACCAGTGACCCGGGACAGCCCTACAATGAGCAGTTCTTC TRBV24-1 - TRBD1 TRBJ2-1
CASSRSNRDSTTGELFF TGTGCCAGCAGCCGAAGTAACCGGGACAGCACCACCGGGGAGCTGTTTTTT TRBV7-3 - TRBD1 TRBJ2-2
CASSPGQGSYEQYF TGTGCCAGCAGCCCCGGACAGGGGTCCTACGAGCAGTACTTC TRBV6-5 few TRBD1 TRBJ2-7
CASSLRASGSSYNEQFF TGTGCCAGCAGCTTACGCGCTAGCGGGAGCTCCTACAATGAGCAGTTCTTC TRBV11-2 few TRBD2 TRBJ2-1
CASSGNSGEGTEAFF TGCGCCAGCAGCGGGAACTCAGGGGAGGGAACTGAAGCTTTCTTT TRBV5-1 - - TRBJ1-1
CASRQPNTEAFF TGTGCCAGCCGACAGCCGAACACTGAAGCTTTCTTT TRBV6-6 - - TRBJ1-1
CASSYSRAGMNTEAFF TGTGCCAGCAGTTACTCGAGGGCGGGGATGAACACTGAAGCTTTCTTT TRBV6-6 - - TRBJ1-1
CASSQTSLVDEQFF TGCGCCAGCAGCCAAACCTCTCTAGTCGATGAGCAGTTCTTC TRBV4-1 once - TRBJ2-1
CASSWVGQNYEQYF TGTGCCAGCAGTTGGGTTGGACAGAACTACGAGCAGTACTTC TRBV28 few - TRBJ2-7
CASSVYGDSEAFF TGTGCCAGCAGCGTCTATGGAGATTCTGAAGCTTTCTTT TRBV7-6 - - TRBJ1-1
CASSFTGDYEQYF TGTGCCAGCAGCTTTACAGGCGACTACGAGCAGTACTTC TRBV7-9 once - TRBJ2-7
CASSTSSGSAGELFF TGCGCCAGCAGCACTTCTAGCGGGAGTGCCGGGGAGCTGTTTTTT TRBV5-1 - TRBD2 TRBJ2-2
CASSITGGGETQYF TGTGCCAGTAGTATTACAGGGGGCGGTGAGACCCAGTACTTC TRBV19 - TRBD1 TRBJ2-5
CASSSGTSGTDTQYF TGCGCCAGCAGCTCCGGGACTAGCGGGACAGATACGCAGTATTTT TRBV5-1 - TRBD2 TRBJ2-3
CASSLREPGLAGGYNEQFF TGTGCCAGCAGCTTAAGGGAACCTGGACTAGCGGGGGGGTACAATGAGCAGTTCTTC TRBV7-7 - TRBD2 TRBJ2-1
CASSRLAGSSTDTQYF TGTGCCAGTAGTCGGCTAGCGGGATCTAGCACAGATACGCAGTATTTT TRBV19 - TRBD2 TRBJ2-3
CASSLYRGGQPQHF TGTGCCAGCAGCCTGTACAGGGGTGGCCAGCCCCAGCATTTT TRBV3-1/TRBV3-2 - TRBD1 TRBJ1-5